These T cell receptor beta chains were read from a single sample in a study of T cell repertoires in cytomegalovirus infection. These receptors have no known antigen. TCRdb called the reads again in MiXCR, with one record for every CDR3 protein. The sample has about a million distinct CDR3 sequences, 30% to 40% seen once; the top ten hold around 15%. The sequenced sample was cultured CD8+ T cells from PBMCs, obtained from culture after CMV antigen stimulation. The receptors originated from a human donor in good health (CMV status not recorded). Some clones in this sample may be carry-over from other donors' samples. Both conserved end residues are part of each CDR3. Fields, in order: D gene, CDR3 length, clone size, V gene, J gene, CDR3 DNA, CDR3 protein. D genes are given only for firm matches. The size entry is marked missing in some rows and otherwise reads once, few, many or a size class.

NA	17	few	TRBV20-1	TRBJ2-3	TGCAGTGCTAGAGATCTCGCTGGAGTTAGTTTTTCCGATACGCAGTATTTT	CSARDLAGVSFSDTQYF
TRBD1	18	NA	TRBV15	TRBJ2-4	TGTGCCACCAGCAGAGTAACCCCGGTCAGGGGGGCCAAAAACATTCAGTACTTC	CATSRVTPVRGAKNIQYF
NA	14	NA	TRBV12-3/TRBV12-4	TRBJ2-2	TGTGCCAGCAGCTTCTGGGAAGGGGCCGGGGAGCTGTTTTTT	CASSFWEGAGELFF
NA	16	NA	TRBV28	TRBJ2-4	TGTGCCAGCAGTTCCCCGGACTACCTAGCCAAAAACATTCAGTACTTC	CASSSPDYLAKNIQYF
TRBD1	15	few	TRBV11-2	TRBJ2-5	TGTGCCAGCAGCCGCTACGCGACAGGGGCAGAGACCCAGTACTTC	CASSRYATGAETQYF
NA	15	many	TRBV4-1	TRBJ1-1	TGCGCCAGCAGCCAAGTCTTGGGTTTCAACACTGAAGCTTTCTTT	CASSQVLGFNTEAFF
NA	13	few	TRBV12-3/TRBV12-4	TRBJ2-3	TGTGCCAGCAGTTTCGCATACACAGATACGCAGTATTTT	CASSFAYTDTQYF
TRBD2	16	NA	TRBV7-9	TRBJ2-1	TGTGCCAGCAGTATAGCGGGGGGCCATATAATCAATGAGCAGTTCTTC	CASSIAGGHIINEQFF
TRBD1	15	few	TRBV28	TRBJ1-5	TGTGCCAGCAGTTTATGGGGACAGGTCAATCAGCCCCAGCATTTT	CASSLWGQVNQPQHF
NA	14	NA	TRBV24-1	TRBJ2-3	TGTGCCACCAATAAAATAGGCGCCACAGATACGCAGTATTTT	CATNKIGATDTQYF
TRBD2	17	few	TRBV7-9	TRBJ2-5	TGTGCCAGCAGCGATGGGACTAGCGGGGGTTCAAGGGAGACCCAGTACTTC	CASSDGTSGGSRETQYF
NA	14	few	TRBV19	TRBJ1-5	TGTGCCAGTAGTATAGCTACAGTAAATCAGCCCCAGCATTTT	CASSIATVNQPQHF
TRBD2	16	many	TRBV7-2	TRBJ2-1	TGTGCCAGCAGCTCCCTCGAGAGCGGGAATAGGAATGAGCAGTTCTTC	CASSSLESGNRNEQFF
NA	13	many	TRBV12-3/TRBV12-4	TRBJ1-1	TGTGCCAGCAGTTTGTGGTTGAACACTGAAGCTTTCTTT	CASSLWLNTEAFF
NA	14	NA	TRBV12-3/TRBV12-4	TRBJ1-5	TGTGCCAGCAGTGGGCAGTATAGCAATCAGCCCCAGCATTTT	CASSGQYSNQPQHF
NA	13	many	TRBV2	TRBJ2-7	TGTGCCAGCAGTGCCCAGGGGATCTACGAGCAGTACTTC	CASSAQGIYEQYF
NA	11	NA	TRBV6-2/TRBV6-3	TRBJ2-7	TGTGCCAGCAGTTACGAGGACGAGCAGTACTTC	CASSYEDEQYF
NA	14	NA	TRBV6-2/TRBV6-3	TRBJ2-2	TGTGCCAGCAGTTACTCGTCCCCGGTCGGGGAGCTGTTTTTT	CASSYSSPVGELFF
NA	13	few	TRBV4-1	TRBJ2-3	TGCGCCAGCAGCCAAGTGGCGATGGATACGCAGTATTTT	CASSQVAMDTQYF
TRBD1	12	NA	TRBV6-5	TRBJ1-2	TGTGCCAGCAGAGGGACAGCCGGTGGCTACACCTTC	CASRGTAGGYTF